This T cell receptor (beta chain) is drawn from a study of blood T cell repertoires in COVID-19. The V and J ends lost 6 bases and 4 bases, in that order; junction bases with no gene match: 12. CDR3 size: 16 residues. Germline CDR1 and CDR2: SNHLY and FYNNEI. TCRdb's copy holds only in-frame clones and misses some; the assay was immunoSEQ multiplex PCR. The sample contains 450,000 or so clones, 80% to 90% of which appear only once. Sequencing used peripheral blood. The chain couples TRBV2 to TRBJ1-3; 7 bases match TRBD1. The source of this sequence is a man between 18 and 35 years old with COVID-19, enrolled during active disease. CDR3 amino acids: CASREKTGTEGNTIYF. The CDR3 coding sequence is TGTGCCAGCAGGGAAAAAACCGGGACAGAGGGAAACACCATATATTTT.